A single sample is the source of the 2 T cell receptor beta chains below, sequenced in a study of blood T cell repertoires in COVID-19. Here immunoSEQ multiplex PCR was the method, and the copy in TCRdb shows in-frame clones only, minus some. The table shows about 160,000 clones, with more than 75% occurring only once. Material for sequencing was peripheral blood. Receptors were obtained from an elderly man with acute or convalescent COVID-19.

The chain combines TRBV18 with TRBJ1-6; 8 positions agree with TRBD1. V was pared by 5 bases and J by 9 bases, with 12 bases of the junction left unmatched. From germline, CDR1 is KGHSH and CDR2 LQKENI. This CDR3 is 16 amino acids long. CDR3 bases: TGTGCCAGCTCATCCGGAGTGGGACAGGCTACTTCACCCCTCCACTTT. This encodes CASSSGVGQATSPLHF.

The V and J genes are TRBV6-5 and TRBJ2-1; TRBD1 matches 8 bases. The CDR3 covers 14 residues. The germline CDR1 and CDR2 sequences are MNHEY and SVGAGI. The trim removed 10 bases at V and 3 bases at J, leaving 8 bases unmatched. CDR3 amino acids: CATNTGGLYNEQFF. The CDR3 nucleotides are TGTGCCACCAATACAGGGGGGCTCTACAATGAGCAGTTCTTC.